This T cell receptor (beta chain) was found in a study of shared clonotypes between healthy human individuals. The overall study: Each donor's CD8 memory used one plate, CD8 naive two, each CD4 subset three. Study findings and constraints: Rarefaction gave evidence that sorted-subset sequencing remained incomplete despite large depth. Relative to memory subsets, naive subsets generally showed larger estimated richness.

Trimming at V came to 7 bases and at J to 4 bases, leaving 8 bases not matched to a gene. This CDR3 is 14 amino acids long. Germline values: CDR1 SGHDT, CDR2 YYEEEE. Memory CD4+ cells were the fraction left after CD45RA+ naive selection. Method: immunoSEQ multiplex PCR; TCRdb's copy keeps in-frame clones and lacks some. Among about 2 million clones, about 95% were seen once, and the ten largest hold 0.1% to 0.15%. About this clone itself: The antigen is not known.

The chain joins TRBV5-6 to TRBJ2-7; 10 bases agree with TRBD1. The clonotype was recovered from a man between 18 and 29 years old in good health. Sequencing was done on a sample of naive CD4+ T cells sorted from blood. Subset described: CD45RA+ positively selected. The CDR3 protein is CASAYGTGDYEQYF. CDR3 sequence (DNA): TGTGCCAGCGCATACGGGACAGGGGATTACGAGCAGTACTTC.